The 8 T cell receptor beta chains below all came from one sample that was sequenced in a study of T cells in tumors after PD-1 blockade (dated by TCRdb to about 2019). Sample time point, as interpreted from the label and publication: before anti-PD-1 therapy. The library came from the immunoSEQ multiplex PCR assay. TCRdb stores this immuneACCESS table with in-frame sequences only. Part of the clones is absent; in the studies checked, under half of the shortfall reflects unresolved V genes, and no reason is known for the rest. The sample records some 20,000 clones, around 80% of which are singletons. The ten largest clones take up over 20% of the sample. The sequences come from PBMCs, collected before anti-PD-1 treatment. All receptors come from a human donor with basal cell carcinoma.

V and J are TRBV6-5 and TRBJ1-6; TRBD1 is a possible D gene (5 bases). This CDR3 is built from 15 residues. The V gene lost 5 bases and the J gene lost 10 bases, with 18 bases spanning the gap. Looked up from germline, CDR1 is MNHEY and CDR2 is SVGAGI. CDR3 sequence: CASSLRETGGSPLHF. In DNA form, the CDR3 reads TGTGCCAGCAGTCTCAGGGAGACCGGTGGATCACCCCTCCACTTT.

V usage is TRBV2 and J usage is TRBJ2-5; 16 bases match TRBD2. CDR1 and CDR2 (germline): SNHLY, FYNNEI. The V gene end was trimmed by 6 bases and the J gene end by 3 bases; junction bases not matched to a gene: 7. The CDR3 runs to 17 residues. The CDR3 DNA sequence: TGTGCCAGCAGCCCCGGGACTAGCGGGGGGGCCAAAGAGACCCAGTACTTC. Residues: CASSPGTSGGAKETQYF.

The chain couples TRBV10-3 to TRBJ2-5; weak D call: TRBD2 (5 bases). V shed 11 bases and J shed 5 bases, with 18 bases lying between them. The CDR3 has 13 residues. Looked up from germline, CDR1 is ENHRY and CDR2 is SYGVKD. The CDR3 protein is CAATDSSLETQYF. The CDR3 DNA reads as TGTGCCGCGACGGACTCCTCCCTGGAGACCCAGTACTTC.

V gene TRBV5-1 combines with J gene TRBJ1-1, with a possible D match to TRBD1 (6 bases). Per the germline V gene, CDR1 is SGHRS and CDR2 is YFSETQ. V was cut by 0 bases and J by 5 bases, with 11 bases left in between. The CDR3 spans 14 residues. The CDR3 DNA reads TGCGCCAGCAGCTTGGTGGACAGTAGGACTGAAGCTTTCTTT. This gives the protein CASSLVDSRTEAFF.

This clone is a singleton in its sample. The chain employs TRBV18 and TRBJ1-6; the match to TRBD1 covers 7 bases. This CDR3 spans 15 amino acids. With 1 base clipped from V and 7 bases from J, the junction kept 4 bases outside the gene matches. Germline CDR1 is KGHSH and CDR2 is LQKENI. The CDR3 protein is CASSPLGQLNSPLHF. As DNA, the CDR3 is TGTGCCAGCTCACCACTGGGACAGCTGAATTCACCCCTCCACTTT. The full variable domain, completed using reference TRBV18 and TRBJ1-6, is NAGVMQNPRHLVRRRGQEARLRCSPMKGHSHVYWYRQLPEEGLKFMVYLQKENIIDESGMPKERFSAEFPKEGPSILRIQQVVRGDSAAYFCASSPLGQLNSPLHFGNGTRLTVT.

This clone was observed a handful of times. This rearrangement joins TRBV6-2 or TRBV6-3 to TRBJ2-3; D is undetermined. V was pared by 0 bases and J by 0 bases, with 4 bases between. The CDR3 has 14 amino acids. CDR1 and CDR2 from the germline V gene are MNHEY and SVGEGT. The CDR3 here is CASSYSTSTDTQYF. CDR3 DNA: TGTGCCAGCAGTTACTCGACTAGCACAGATACGCAGTATTTT.

V gene TRBV6-2 or TRBV6-3 combines with J gene TRBJ2-5; 7 positions match TRBD1. The CDR3 length is 15 residues. Unmatched junction bases numbered 11, after V lost 6 bases and J lost 4 bases. Germline V gene lookup returns CDR1 MNHEY and CDR2 SVGEGT. The CDR3 region has the DNA TGTGCCAGCAGCAATATGGACAGGTCGGCAGAGACCCAGTACTTC. Translated: CASSNMDRSAETQYF.

This clone showed up just once. V usage is TRBV19 and J usage is TRBJ1-1; D gene ambiguous. The V end lost 6 bases, the J end lost 6 bases, and 17 bases lay between the germline ends. The CDR3 has 14 residues. Germline CDR1 reads LNHDA; CDR2 reads SQIVND (reference sequence). CDR3 bases: TGTGCCAGTAGCACAGTTACGGACGGCTCTGAAGCTTTCTTT. Its protein is CASSTVTDGSEAFF. The full variable domain, rest sourced from reference TRBV19 and TRBJ1-1, is DGGITQSPKYLFRKEGQNVTLSCEQNLNHDAMYWYRQDPGQGLRLIYYSQIVNDFQKGDIAEGYSVSREKKESFPLTVTSAQKNPTAFYLCASSTVTDGSEAFFGQGTRLTVV.